The 18 T cell receptor beta chains reported below all come from one sample, sequenced in a study of T cell responses to AZD1222 COVID-19 vaccine. Assay used: immunoSEQ multiplex PCR; TCRdb lists only in-frame clones, some missing. The data hold fewer than 110,000 clones, with about nine tenths observed a single time. The sample was peripheral blood, taken on day 0 of AZD1222 vaccination. All receptors come from an adult in good health.

The chain carries TRBV3-1 (or the pseudogene TRBV3-2) and TRBJ1-4; 12 bases line up with TRBD1. V lost 3 bases to trimming and J lost 7 bases; unmatched junction nucleotides: 6. The CDR3 consists of 16 residues. Looked up from germline, CDR1 is LGHDT and CDR2 is YNNKEL (reference sequence). CDR3: CASSQGTGGAAEKLFF. CDR3 nucleotides: TGTGCCAGCAGCCAGGGGACAGGGGGCGCGGCTGAAAAACTGTTTTTT.

The chain uses TRBV10-3 and TRBJ2-5, with 8 bases identical to TRBD1. V lost 10 bases and J lost 5; bases outside the gene matches: 6. The CDR3 consists of 12 residues. Germline V gene sequence: CDR1 ENHRY, CDR2 SYGVKD. DNA of the CDR3: TGTGCCACAGGGGGCGACGGGGAGACCCAGTACTTC. It codes for CATGGDGETQYF.

The chain joins TRBV6-4 to TRBJ2-1, with 14 positions matching TRBD2. The CDR3 is 16 amino acids. V was pared by 4 bases and J by 6 bases, with 5 bases of the junction left unmatched. Looked up from germline, CDR1 is MRHNA and CDR2 is SNTAGT. The CDR3 DNA sequence: TGTGCCAGCAGTGGACAAGGGACTAGCGGGAGCAATGAGCAGTTCTTC. Translating it yields CASSGQGTSGSNEQFF.

The rearrangement links TRBV30 to TRBJ2-3, with TRBD2 matching 8 bases. Germline V gene sequence: CDR1 GTSNPN, CDR2 SVGIG (reference sequence). V dropped 3 bases and J dropped 2; count of bases not matched to a gene: 13. CDR3 length: 17 residues. CDR3 coding DNA: TGTGCCTGGAGCCCGAATAGCGGGATGAGAAACACAGATACGCAGTATTTT. Its protein product is CAWSPNSGMRNTDTQYF.

The chain combines TRBV27 with TRBJ1-3; D uncertain. V gave up 6 bases and J gave up 0 bases, with 9 bases separating them. The germline gives CDR1 MNHEY, CDR2 SMNVEV (reference sequence). CDR3 length: 14 amino acids. CDR3 amino acids: CASRTTSSGNTIYF. Written as DNA, the CDR3 is TGTGCCAGCAGAACTACGAGCTCTGGAAACACCATATATTTT.

This clone was found once. The chain has TRBV4-2 and TRBJ1-1; D is perhaps TRBD1 (6 bases). The CDR3 totals 15 residues. Trimming stripped 1 base from V and 3 bases from J, with 12 bases between. CDR1 is LGHNA and CDR2 is YNFKEQ in the germline V gene. The CDR3 bases are TGTGCCAGCAGCCAAGTGGGGGGGCGCGACACTGAAGCTTTCTTT. This codes for CASSQVGGRDTEAFF.

In this sample, this clone turned up once. The V call is TRBV12-5, the J call TRBJ2-4; D may be TRBD2 (5 bases). Trimming left V 1 base short and J 8 bases short, with 12 bases between. From germline, CDR1 is LGHNT and CDR2 FRNRAP. The CDR3 extends over 14 amino acids. In DNA form, the CDR3 reads TGTGCTAGTGGTTTGGACCAGTTGGGAGACATTCAGTACTTC. It is translated as CASGLDQLGDIQYF.

V is TRBV19 and J is TRBJ1-5; D might be TRBD1 (5 bases). Germline CDR1 is LNHDA and CDR2 is SQIVND (reference sequence). This CDR3 comprises 16 residues. V lost 4 bases, J lost 4 bases, and 17 bases lay in between. The CDR3 loop reads CASSTYSGTLNQPQHF. CDR3 nucleotide sequence: TGTGCCAGTAGTACCTACTCCGGGACGCTAAATCAGCCCCAGCATTTT.

The V and J genes are TRBV9 and TRBJ2-4; D remains unclear. V lost 0 bases, J lost 0 bases, and 13 bases lay in between. Germline assignment: CDR1 SGDLS and CDR2 YYNGEE. CDR3 length: 17 residues. The CDR3 DNA follows: TGTGCCAGCAGCGTAGGGCCTGACTTGACAGCCAAAAACATTCAGTACTTC. It is translated as CASSVGPDLTAKNIQYF. Filled out from reference TRBV9 and TRBJ2-4, the complete variable domain reads DSGVTQTPKHLITATGQRVTLRCSPRSGDLSVYWYQQSLDQGLQFLIQYYNGEERAKGNILERFSAQQFPDLHSELNLSSLELGDSALYFCASSVGPDLTAKNIQYFGAGTRLSVL.

The sample holds a few counts of this clone. This chain uses TRBV6-5 with TRBJ2-3; D remains unclear. Per the germline V gene, CDR1 is MNHEY and CDR2 is SVGAGI. V lost 5 bases to trimming and J lost 1 base, with 7 bases between them. The CDR3 is 13 amino acids. In nucleotides, the CDR3 is TGTGCCAGCAGTAGGAGCCGCACAGATACGCAGTATTTT. It specifies CASSRSRTDTQYF.

This clone showed up just once. This chain joins TRBV7-2 and TRBJ1-5, with D unresolved. Between the trimmed V and J ends, which lost 2 bases and 11 bases, there was a span of 16 bases. This CDR3 has 14 amino acids. Germline values: CDR1 SGHTA, CDR2 FQGNSA. This chain's CDR3 is CASSLNRPEQAQHF. CDR3 sequence (DNA): TGTGCCAGCAGCTTAAACCGGCCTGAGCAAGCCCAGCATTTT.

J is TRBJ2-7 and V is TRBV24-1; D remains unclear. The CDR3 contains 14 residues. Between the trimmed V and J ends, which lost 4 bases and 7 bases, there was a span of 16 bases. From germline, CDR1 is KGHDR and CDR2 SFDVKD. CDR3 loop: CATSENSYNQEQYF. CDR3 nucleotides: TGTGCCACCAGTGAAAACAGCTATAACCAAGAGCAGTACTTC.

This sequence joins TRBV19 and TRBJ1-4, with D uncertain. The CDR3 length is 15 residues. With 2 bases removed from V and 4 bases from J, the gap between germline ends came to 11 bases. Germline V gene lookup returns CDR1 LNHDA and CDR2 SQIVND (reference sequence). CDR3 residues: CASSIWTGFNEKLFF. CDR3 nucleotides: TGTGCCAGTAGTATATGGACCGGTTTTAATGAAAAACTGTTTTTT.

This clone was seen just once. The CDR3 DNA sequence: TGTGCCAGCAGCTTAGCGCTTGGGGGTCGGGATGGCTACACCTTC. Its protein product is CASSLALGGRDGYTF. V gene TRBV7-9 combines with J gene TRBJ1-2; possible D gene TRBD1, 5 bases. The ends were cut back, 0 bases at V and 6 bases at J, with 14 bases in the middle. This CDR3 region has 15 residues. Germline lookup yields CDR1 SEHNR and CDR2 FQNEAQ (reference sequence).

This clone appeared a single time. This rearrangement joins TRBV28 to TRBJ2-1; 7 bases fit TRBD2. Germline lookup yields CDR1 MDHEN and CDR2 SYDVKM. V was pared by 6 bases and J by 7 bases, with 15 bases of the junction left unmatched. There are 16 residues in the CDR3. The CDR3 nucleotides read TGTGCCAGCAGCCCGGGTGCGAGCGGGGTCTGGAATGAGCAGTTCTTC. Encoded protein: CASSPGASGVWNEQFF.

This rearrangement joins TRBV4-3 to TRBJ1-5; no definite D call. V lost 3 bases to trimming and J lost 4 bases, with 13 bases between them. The CDR3 has 15 residues. Germline assignment: CDR1 LGHNA and CDR2 YSLEER. The CDR3 is CASSHRSGSNQPQHF. In DNA, the CDR3 is TGCGCCAGCAGCCATAGGTCAGGATCAAATCAGCCCCAGCATTTT.

The J gene is TRBJ2-3, the V gene TRBV19; 15 nucleotides align to TRBD2. V was pared by 7 bases and J by 0 bases, with 8 bases of the junction left unmatched. The CDR3 is made up of 18 amino acids. The germline V gene has CDR1 LNHDA and CDR2 SQIVND (reference sequence). The CDR3 here is CASTPRTSGRVSTDTQYF. As DNA, the CDR3 is TGTGCCAGTACCCCTCGGACTAGCGGGAGGGTTAGCACAGATACGCAGTATTTT.

The V call is TRBV12-5, the J call TRBJ1-2; the D is unclear. The length of the CDR3 is 16 residues. The germline V gene has CDR1 LGHNT and CDR2 FRNRAP. The V and J ends lost 0 bases and 2 bases respectively, with 13 bases between them. CDR3 region: CASGLVLAGLNYGYTF. CDR3 in DNA: TGTGCTAGTGGTTTGGTACTCGCCGGGCTCAACTATGGCTACACCTTC.